This T cell receptor beta chain was recorded in a study of shared clonotypes between healthy human individuals. Study information: Three plates were used per donor for CD4 naive, three for CD4 memory, two for CD8 naive and one for CD8 memory. General observations from the study: The authors expected sequencing depth to affect clonotype sharing among donors.

Some 28,000 T cell genomes (around 0.2 ug DNA) went into each sorted-subset replicate. Measured with immunoSEQ multiplex PCR; TCRdb has only the in-frame clones, and not every one. Of 550,000 to 600,000 clones in the sample, 98% are singletons; the top ten hold less than 0.35%. To note about this clone: Its antigen is unidentified.

Germline V gene data show CDR1 as LGHNA and CDR2 as YSLEER. This CDR3 contains 16 residues. The V and J ends lost 1 base and 9 bases, in that order; junction bases with no gene match: 4. CD45RO negativity and positive selection for CCR7 defined naive CD8 cells, a population that excluded terminally differentiated effector memory CD45RA+ cells. Donors were Caucasian adults residing in Nashville, Tennessee, USA. The sequencing input was naive CD8+ T cells sorted from blood. The TCR sequence derives from a man aged 25-45 years in good health. The chain joins TRBV4-3 to TRBJ2-1; 15 nucleotides align to TRBD2. The CDR3 nucleotides read TGCGCCAGCAGCCAAGGGACTAGCGGGAGGGCCGGTGAGCAGTTCTTC. Translating gives CASSQGTSGRAGEQFF.